Listed below are T cell receptor beta chains from one sample, sequenced in a study of shared clonotypes between healthy human individuals. Assay used: immunoSEQ multiplex PCR; TCRdb lists only in-frame clones, some missing. The data show over a million clones, around 97% seen once. Source material: naive CD4+ T cells sorted from blood. These receptors all come from a man between 25 and 39 years old in good health. CDR3s include the opening cysteine and the closing phenylalanine or tryptophan.

>TRBV6-5
CASSYSRDISYEQYF
>TRBV2
CASNRENQETQYF
>TRBV19
CASSIISGRTDTQYF
>TRBV19
CASSPGTVVRATEAFF
>TRBV7-6
CASSPGDSGYEQYF
>TRBV28
CASSLGAAGNTEAFF
>TRBV6-1
CASSEVETGIGNQPQHF
>TRBV5-1
CASSPSGRSGTGELFF
>TRBV2
CASSEQGLSLGELFF
>TRBV2
CASRVGELTDTQYF
>TRBV28
CASSLRDVGLRGYTF
>TRBV19
CASSPPLREQYF
>TRBV7-2
CASRPAGTRFRDTQYF
>TRBV19
CASRSSAGGKLFF
>TRBV28
CASSWSGTYEQYF
>TRBV28
CASTPEGQGGFRYNEQFF
>TRBV5-1
CASSLGDSRDVTQYF
>TRBV7-9
CASSALDEQYF
>TRBV2
CASSEWSTSPAQFF
>TRBV9
CASSVEGLQYEQYF
>TRBV19
CASTAVTGSSYEQYF
>TRBV27
CASSLQEPRTVLGEQYF
>TRBV18
CASSPGSNQPQHF
>TRBV5-4
CASSVGRGNEQYF
>TRBV18
CASSPPGRTGWGYTF
>TRBV6-1
CASSEARNRGELFF
>TRBV29-1
CSATPGGARDIQYF
>TRBV6-1
CASSPFGTGNQPQHF
>TRBV4-3
CASSQGGPGYEQYF
>TRBV10-3
CAISESLGGSSYEQYF
>TRBV6-1
CASRLEVSSGELFF
>TRBV11-3
CASSARLAGGIDTQYF
>TRBV5-4
CASSPGTGGVIHEQYF
>TRBV29-1
CSVVTGAGGTGELFF
>TRBV18
CASSHKAGGELFF
>TRBV7-9
CASRQTSGLYNEQFF
>TRBV10-3
CAISEGTGGPSGNTIYF
>TRBV9
CASSVDGVVSYGYTF
>TRBV28
CASRFPPGSISGIVNNEQFF
>TRBV5-1
CASSLEGSYNEQFF
>TRBV29-1
CSVESYGSGSYEQYF
>TRBV28
CASRTASGRFDEQFF
>TRBV30
CAWRSQGVNSYEQYF
>TRBV5-1
CASSWGLAGNTQETQYF
>TRBV6-5
CASSYHLLGTDEQYF
>TRBV19
CASLAEQPQHF
>TRBV5-5
CASSLPNKDEQYF
>TRBV6-5
CASGAGKVTDTQYF
>TRBV27
CASRVRGVANLYEQYF
>TRBV2
CASVSGTPYNEQFF
>TRBV27
CASSQGYGYTF
>TRBV28
CASSLSGEQETQYF
>TRBV9
CASSVAGGVNEQFF
>TRBV7-5
CARSPPISGQGDEKLFF
>TRBV5-1
CASSVAVGDEQYF
>TRBV15
CATSGPDRGITEAFF
>TRBV11-3
CASSAGGDRSTDTQYF
>TRBV4-3
CASSQDGQGDNEQFF
>TRBV30
CALGLAGGVAGELFF